This T cell receptor (beta chain) was identified during a study of blood T cell repertoires in COVID-19. Looking at the study overall: There were acute and convalescent COVID-19 samples, and they came from the United States, Italy and Spain. Sources were T cells, B-cell-depleted T cells, or PBMCs; the material itself was cDNA or gDNA.

The V gene lost 2 bases and the J gene lost 3 bases, with 5 bases spanning the gap. CDR1 ENHRY and CDR2 SYGVKD come from the germline V gene. The CDR3 length is 13 residues. The protocol was immunoSEQ multiplex PCR, while the TCRdb copy is restricted to in-frame clones and leaves out a portion. Of 94,000 or so clones detected, around 90% appear once; the ten largest clones hold about 5%. The sequence derives from a woman of 80 years or more with active COVID-19. The chain combines TRBV10-3 with TRBJ2-1; D uncertain. The specimen was peripheral blood. The CDR3 is CAISEPGYNEQFF. The CDR3 DNA reads TGTGCCATCAGTGAGCCGGGCTACAATGAGCAGTTCTTC.